The rows below give T cell receptor beta chains drawn from one sample of a study of read filtering for tumor transcriptome and immune sequencing. TCRdb recomputed calls from the reads with MiXCR, one row per CDR3 protein. The sample yields approximately 43,000 distinct CDR3 sequences, 10% to 15% seen once. Source material: a population of CD138-negative cells sorted from bone marrow. The receptors shown here come from a donor at least 40 years old with multiple myeloma. CDR3s include the opening cysteine and the closing phenylalanine or tryptophan. D genes are given only for firm matches. The size of a clone is reported for some rows only, either as once, few or many, or as a class for expanded clones.

CDR3nt	CDR3aa	j_gene	v_gene	abundance	d_gene
TGTGCCAGCAGTGGGGACAGGGACGGCACTGAAGCTTTCTTT	CASSGDRDGTEAFF	TRBJ1-1	TRBV28	.	TRBD1
TGTGCCAGCATCTACCTAGCGGGGGTAAGGAATGAGCAGTCCTTC	CASIYLAGVRNEQSF	TRBJ2-1	TRBV12-3/TRBV12-4	.	TRBD2
TGCAGTGCTATAGAGACAGGGGGCTCCGGCTACACCTTC	CSAIETGGSGYTF	TRBJ1-2	TRBV20-1	few	TRBD1
TGTGCCAGCTCTACAGGGGAAATGGCCTACGAGCAGTACTTC	CASSTGEMAYEQYF	TRBJ2-7	TRBV2	many	TRBD1
TGTGCCAGCAGTGTCACCGGGACTAGCGGGACCCAAGAGACCCAGTACTTC	CASSVTGTSGTQETQYF	TRBJ2-5	TRBV28	few	TRBD2
TGCAGCGTTGATCATCTTCGGGACAGGGGAAATGAGCAGTTCTTC	CSVDHLRDRGNEQFF	TRBJ2-1	TRBV29-1	.	TRBD1
TGTGCCAGCAGCCGCCTCCAACAGGACACCGGGGAGCTGTTTTTT	CASSRLQQDTGELFF	TRBJ2-2	TRBV9	many	.
TGTGCCAGCAGCTTAAGCGGGAGGGGTTACAATGAGCAGTTCTTC	CASSLSGRGYNEQFF	TRBJ2-1	TRBV7-3	.	TRBD2
TGTGCCAGCAGTAGAGCGGGAGGGCCTCCCGGCTACGAGCAGTACTTC	CASSRAGGPPGYEQYF	TRBJ2-7	TRBV2	few	TRBD2
TGTGCCAGCAGCCAAGGGGGGGCGGTGAACACCGGGGAGCTGTTTTTT	CASSQGGAVNTGELFF	TRBJ2-2	TRBV3-1	many	.
TGTGCCAGCAGCTATAGGACAGGCAACCAAGAGACCCAGTACTTC	CASSYRTGNQETQYF	TRBJ2-5	TRBV7-9	many	TRBD1
TGTGCCAGCAGCTTACCAGAAGGAGAGCAGTTCTTC	CASSLPEGEQFF	TRBJ2-1	TRBV7-9	many	.
TGTGCCAGCAGTTCCGGAGGGTGGATGAACACTGAAGCTTTCTTT	CASSSGGWMNTEAFF	TRBJ1-1	TRBV6-2/TRBV6-3	many	.
TGTGCCAGCAGTTCTAGCCGGACTGGCTACACCTTC	CASSSSRTGYTF	TRBJ1-2	TRBV28	many	.
TGCGCCAGCAGCTTGGCCCTCAGTTACACCGGGGAGCTGTTTTTT	CASSLALSYTGELFF	TRBJ2-2	TRBV5-1	many	.
TGCAGTGCTAGAGCGGCAAGTAATGAGCAGTTCTTC	CSARAASNEQFF	TRBJ2-1	TRBV20-1	many	.
TGTGCCAGCAGCTTAGATGGGGGGCCTAAGCCCCAGCATTTT	CASSLDGGPKPQHF	TRBJ1-5	TRBV7-2	many	.
TGTGCCAGCAGTACGCTAAACAGAAAACTGTTTTTT	CASSTLNRKLFF	TRBJ1-4	TRBV28	many	.
TGTGCCAGCAGTTCAGGGGGACAGGGGGACCCTCGGTATCAGCCCCAGCATTTT	CASSSGGQGDPRYQPQHF	TRBJ1-5	TRBV28	many	TRBD1
TGTGCCAGCAGCGTGCGTAGGGGAGCGGGAGCCGATGAGCAGTTCTTC	CASSVRRGAGADEQFF	TRBJ2-1	TRBV9	many	TRBD2
TGCGCCAGCAGCTCACAGGGTTCCGGGGCCAACGTCCTGACTTTC	CASSSQGSGANVLTF	TRBJ2-6	TRBV5-1	many	.
TGTGCCATCACCCCAGCGGGGGGGTACGAGCAGTACTTC	CAITPAGGYEQYF	TRBJ2-7	TRBV10-3	many	TRBD2
TGCGCCAGCAGCTTTGGATCCGGGTCCGACACCGGGGAGCTGTTTTTT	CASSFGSGSDTGELFF	TRBJ2-2	TRBV5-1	many	.
TGTGCCAGCAGTGCGGCCCAGGGGAGCTCCTACAATGAGCAGTTCTTC	CASSAAQGSSYNEQFF	TRBJ2-1	TRBV2	many	.
TGTGCCAGCAGCCAACCCTGGGAAGAGACCCAGTACTTC	CASSQPWEETQYF	TRBJ2-5	TRBV14	few	.
TGTGCCAGCAGCGGCCGGGACAGGGAAACCCGCACAGATACGCAGTATTTT	CASSGRDRETRTDTQYF	TRBJ2-3	TRBV7-2	many	TRBD1
TGCAGTGCTAGAGCCAGCGGGGGGCCCTACGAGCAGTACTTC	CSARASGGPYEQYF	TRBJ2-7	TRBV20-1	few	TRBD2
TGTGCCAGCAAAACCCTCCAAGAGACCCAGTACTTC	CASKTLQETQYF	TRBJ2-5	TRBV6-2/TRBV6-3	many	.
TGTGCCAGCAGCTTGACTAGCGGGAAGGAGACCCAGTACTTC	CASSLTSGKETQYF	TRBJ2-5	TRBV3-1	many	TRBD2
TGTGCCAGCAGCGTAGCCCAGACTAGCGGGAGCACAGATACGCAGTATTTT	CASSVAQTSGSTDTQYF	TRBJ2-3	TRBV9	many	TRBD2
TGCGCCAGCAGTGAGTCGCTAGCGGCTTCCTCCTACAATGAGCAGTTCTTC	CASSESLAASSYNEQFF	TRBJ2-1	TRBV10-2	many	TRBD2
TGTGCCAGCAGTAACGGGATCGGCGAGCAGTACTTC	CASSNGIGEQYF	TRBJ2-7	TRBV3-1	many	.
TGCAGCGTTGGGGCCGGGAGTAACGATACGCAGTATTTT	CSVGAGSNDTQYF	TRBJ2-3	TRBV29-1	few	.
TGTGCCCAAGGAGTCTACGGCTACACCTTC	CAQGVYGYTF	TRBJ1-2	TRBV30	many	.
TGTGCCAGCAGTTCCGGGACTAGCGGGAGGGCCGGCCACGAGCAGTACTTC	CASSSGTSGRAGHEQYF	TRBJ2-7	TRBV28	few	TRBD2
TGTGCCAGCAGCCTCGGCCAAGGAAGAGCCGGGGAGCTGTTTTTT	CASSLGQGRAGELFF	TRBJ2-2	TRBV6-2/TRBV6-3	many	.
TGTGCCAGCAGCCAGCGGGAGGACCTAGCCAAAAACATTCAGTACTTC	CASSQREDLAKNIQYF	TRBJ2-4	TRBV3-1	many	TRBD2
TGTGCGGCAGAACCGGGACAGGGGGCATACGAGCAGTACTTC	CAAEPGQGAYEQYF	TRBJ2-7	TRBV10-3	many	TRBD1
TGTGCCAGCAGCCCTAGCGCCTCCTACAATGAGCAGTTCTTC	CASSPSASYNEQFF	TRBJ2-1	TRBV6-2/TRBV6-3	many	.